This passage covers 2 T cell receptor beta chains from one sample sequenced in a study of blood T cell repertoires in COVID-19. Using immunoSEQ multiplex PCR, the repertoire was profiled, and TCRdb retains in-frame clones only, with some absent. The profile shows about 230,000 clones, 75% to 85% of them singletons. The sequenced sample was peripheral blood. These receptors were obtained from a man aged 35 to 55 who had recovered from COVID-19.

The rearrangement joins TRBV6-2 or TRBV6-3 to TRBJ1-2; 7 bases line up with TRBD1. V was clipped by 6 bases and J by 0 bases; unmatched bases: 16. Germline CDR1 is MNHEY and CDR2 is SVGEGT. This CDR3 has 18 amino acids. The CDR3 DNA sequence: TGTGCCAGCAGCCCTCCGGGACAGCGTTACTTAGCTAACTATGGCTACACCTTC. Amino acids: CASSPPGQRYLANYGYTF.

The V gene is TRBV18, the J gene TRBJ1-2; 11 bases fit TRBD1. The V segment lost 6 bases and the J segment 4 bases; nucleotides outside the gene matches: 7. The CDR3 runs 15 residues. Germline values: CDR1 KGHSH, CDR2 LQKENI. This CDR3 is CASSGQGASLYGYTF. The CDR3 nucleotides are TGTGCCAGCTCCGGACAGGGGGCTTCCCTCTATGGCTACACCTTC.